This T cell receptor (beta chain) was recovered during a study of blood T cell repertoires in COVID-19. Study-level information: In each case, the material was cDNA or gDNA derived from T cells, B-cell-depleted T cells, or PBMCs.

Data came from immunoSEQ multiplex PCR; TCRdb stores just in-frame clones and leaves some out. The sample consists of 200,000 to 300,000 clones, approximately 84% of them appearing once. Sequences were obtained from peripheral blood. This TCR was recovered from a woman of 80 years or more with acute or convalescent COVID-19.

The chain's CDR3 is CATQGTGNTIYF. Here the CDR3 DNA reads TGTGCCACCCAGGGCACAGGAAACACCATATATTTT. The chain joins TRBV6-5 to TRBJ1-3; D might be TRBD1 (5 bases). The CDR3 runs to 12 residues. The germline V and J ends were trimmed by 10 bases and 4 bases, with 11 bases remaining between them. Germline values: CDR1 MNHEY, CDR2 SVGAGI.